Included here is one T cell receptor (beta chain) sequence, with context. Its antigen remains unknown. The CDR3 is made up of 15 amino acids. V shed 1 base, J shed 8 bases, and the junction held 5 bases outside the gene matches. Germline V gene sequence: CDR1 SGHTA, CDR2 FQGNSA. This sample is drawn from a study of cytomegalovirus exposure and HLA in healthy donors. PCR involved 60 Vbeta and 13 Jbeta primers. Some clones are missing from TCRdb's copy, which holds only in-frame ones; the method was immunoSEQ multiplex PCR. The sample yields around 150,000 clones, about four fifths seen once. Study findings and constraints: DRB1 showed the most TCR associations and HLA-C the fewest in a later analysis, as rates varied by HLA locus. Most observed TCR sequences were rare, whereas some public TCRs were detected in many donors.

This receptor was obtained from a woman in her 50s in good health and CMV-seronegative. The chain couples TRBV7-2 to TRBJ2-1, with 10 bases fitting TRBD2. The specimen sequenced was PBMCs. The CDR3 region is CASSLEAGGPHEQFF. The CDR3 DNA reads as TGTGCCAGCAGCTTAGAAGCGGGAGGGCCCCATGAGCAGTTCTTC.